This entry is about one T cell receptor beta chain. V was clipped by 2 bases and J by 3 bases, with 10 bases between them. There are 14 residues in the CDR3. Germline V gives CDR1 SGHAT, CDR2 FQNNGV. Methods used by the authors: Reference gene primers were amplified, and this amplification served to estimate nucleated cell counts. Profiling relied on immunoSEQ multiplex PCR, and the TCRdb table lists in-frame clones only, not all of them. V and J calls and clone size are given by that table; D and trimming were obtained from the DNA. The sample gives tens of thousands of clones, 82% of which show up once; over 10% is in the top ten. The data are from a study of blood T cell repertoires in COVID-19. About the study: Italy, Spain and the United States were the sources of the convalescent and acute COVID-19 samples. PBMCs, B-cell-depleted T cells, or T cells were the source of the cDNA or gDNA that made up the material.

V usage is TRBV11-2 and J usage is TRBJ1-2; D perhaps matches TRBD1 (5 bases). The sequence was obtained from a human donor in a cohort sampled during active COVID-19. The sequenced sample consisted of peripheral blood. The CDR3 loop is CASSLNQGHYGYTF. The CDR3 DNA is TGTGCCAGCAGCTTAAATCAGGGCCACTATGGCTACACCTTC.